This T cell receptor (beta chain) was recorded in a study of T cells in Graves' hyperthyroidism and ophthalmopathy. Study results and limitations: Most thyroid clonotypes expanded above 0.001 appeared in blood too.

RNA transcripts gave rise to amplified TCR beta CDR3 regions. A set of HTBI primers served as the primers for a first-round RT-PCR of the TCR CDR3. A single record per CDR3 protein comes from TCRdb applying MiXCR to the multiplex PCR reads. The top ten hold around 35% of the sample, which has approximately 300,000 distinct CDR3 sequences, around a sixth seen once. Stable hyperthyroidism: no ophthalmopathy progression over 18 months of follow-up. The study based diagnoses on clinical symptoms, serum thyroxine and TRAb, thyroid ultrasound and orbital computed tomography. This clonotype occurred a few times. Its antigen is undetermined. V was trimmed by 3 bases and J by 2 bases, leaving 4 bases between them. The CDR3 runs 12 residues. Germline CDR1 and CDR2: SGHVS and FQNEAQ.

The receptor's source is a man under 40 with Graves' hyperthyroidism. The chain links TRBV7-8 to TRBJ2-5, with D unclear. Sequencing was done on a sample of blood. DNA of the CDR3: TGTGCCAGCAGCTTGGAACAAGAGACCCAGTACTTC. Translated: CASSLEQETQYF.